Included here is one T cell receptor (beta chain) sequence, with context. What it recognizes is unknown. This sample was included in a study of blood T cells in healthy people across ages. Notes on the study in general: Donor CMV status, an unknown factor, possibly confounded changes in expanded clonotypes. It was found that TCR beta diversity correlated strongly with the percentage of naive T cells.

The second PCR ran about 6 to 12 cycles with a sample-barcoded 5' primer and J-beta primers. Each CDR3 protein is one row after TCRdb ran MiXCR on the 5' RACE reads. The table has around 800,000 distinct CDR3 sequences, more than 35% seen once. The authors drew 8.5 to 10 milliliters of peripheral blood from each donor. The sequenced sample was blood. This sequence was found in a man aged 80 or over in good health.

CDR3 amino acids: CSASLGADGDIQYF. CDR3 coding DNA: TGCAGTGCTAGCCTGGGGGCCGATGGGGACATTCAGTACTTC. The chain links TRBV20-1 to TRBJ2-4; a possible D gene is TRBD1 (6 bases). Trimming shortened V by 3 bases and J by 8 bases, and 17 bases separated the two germline ends. The CDR3 totals 14 residues. Germline assignment: CDR1 DFQATT and CDR2 SNEGSKA (reference sequence).